This T cell receptor (beta chain) was observed in a study of OX40 agonist ivuxolimab in advanced cancers. Findings and caveats of the study: Circulating CD4+ and CD8+ T cells showed clonal expansion by week 6 at 0.1 to 3.0 mg/kg.

Produced via immunoSEQ multiplex PCR; TCRdb's table is partial and in-frame only. The data contain fewer than 95,000 clones, approximately 85% of them seen just once; the ten biggest clones take up less than 0.8%. The count of this clone is one. Its specificity is not known. The source is an adult with an advanced solid tumor such as melanoma, head and neck, liver or kidney cancer. Material: CD4+ or CD8+ T cells sorted from blood, obtained in a trial of the OX40 agonist ivuxolimab.

The CDR3 DNA follows: TGTGCCAGCAGCGTAGGGGCGGGGGGGCATCAAGAGACCCAGTACTTC. Its protein product is CASSVGAGGHQETQYF. The J gene is TRBJ2-5, the V gene TRBV9; 9 bases line up with TRBD2. Germline-derived CDR1 and CDR2 are SGDLS and YYNGEE. V shed 0 bases, J shed 2 bases, and the junction held 5 bases outside the gene matches. The CDR3 is 16 amino acids.